There are many counts of the clone carrying this T cell receptor (beta chain). Its antigen is undetermined. Noted time point: persistent/refractory GD, antithyroid drugs over 5 years with positive TRAb. After RNA was extracted from PBMCs, the TCR library was made from it. Per germline, CDR1 SNHLY and CDR2 FYNNEI. V lost 8 bases to trimming and J lost 4 bases; unmatched junction nucleotides: 5. The CDR3 contains 14 residues. This specimen belongs to a study of regulatory T cells in long-lasting Graves disease. Building the TCR beta libraries relied on iRepertoire HTBI primers, and CDR3 regions underwent Arm-PCR. Each CDR3 protein is one row after TCRdb ran MiXCR on the multiplex PCR reads. This table has around 500,000 distinct CDR3 sequences, around 20% appearing once. General study points: Persistent Graves' patients showed less TCR diversity than newly diagnosed patients showed.

The chain has TRBV2 and TRBJ2-7; 13 nucleotides align to TRBD2. The receptor was derived from a female donor with Graves disease. Material: peripheral blood mononuclear cells (PBMCs), obtained when the disease was refractory, from a patient treated with antithyroid drugs. The CDR3 DNA sequence: TGTGCCAGCGGGGGGACTAGCGGGATGTACGAGCAGTACTTC. This translates into CASGGTSGMYEQYF.